The TCR beta chain described here comes from a study of blood T cells in healthy people across ages (dated by TCRdb to about 2015). Background for the entire study: In model experiments, template switching captured roughly one uniquely barcoded TCR beta cDNA molecule for every two T cells. Age-related changes in TCR beta repertoire diversity were measured in the study by deep sequencing normalized with unique cDNA molecular identifiers. Donors were grouped into four age groups: young (average roughly 17 years), middle-aged (39), aged (62) and long-lived (over 80). To avoid experimental bias, donors of different ages were randomly spread across the sequencing lanes. Two additional independent replicas of 1 million unique cDNA reads from the same blood draw were analyzed for two donors (one aged 18 to 30 and one aged 80 or older). Beyond this particular receptor, the publication reports: Because donor CMV infection status was unknown, age-related changes in expanded clonotypes were potentially confounded. Total diversity estimates from one million sequenced T cells were considered lower bounds and underestimates. Compared with the aged group, the long-lived group had more naive CD4+ T cells, fewer expanded clones and increased TCR diversity, a pattern suggesting age selection. As age increased, observed TCR beta diversity per million T cells dropped in a roughly linear way, and a significant reduction was already evident by age about 40. A strong correlation was found between observed TCR beta diversity and the percentage of naive T cells measured by flow cytometry. Conclusive comparison of naive and antigen-experienced compartments was prevented by the profiling of bulk unsorted PBMCs.

The library was produced with 5' RACE. Sequencing relied on an Illumina HiSeq 2500. A second PCR of roughly 7 to 12 cycles was run with a J-beta primer mix and a sample-barcoded 5' primer. A unique molecular identifier was introduced onto each TCR beta cDNA molecule by a template-switch 5' adaptor carrying 12 random nucleotides. Each sample yielded at least 2.5 million CDR3-containing paired-end reads. First-strand cDNA was synthesized from all RNA with the Mint cDNA synthesis kit, primed by a TRBC-specific oligonucleotide. Following uracil-DNA glycosylase treatment, all cDNA underwent a first 18-cycle PCR with the universal primers M1SS and BC2_uni_R. The paper's data handling went like this. Each sample was normalized by randomly selecting 1 million high-quality reads, each carrying a distinct molecular identifier. Instead of being binned into consensus sequences, reads that shared molecular identifiers were thrown out. CDR3 identification, clonotype clustering and error correction used MiTCR with a Q25 quality threshold and the strictest error-elimination algorithm. Lower-bound total TCR beta diversity was estimated with a nonparametric unseen species model using Euler transformation. TCRdb itself trimmed the public reads at Q25 with fastp, ran MiXCR and retained productive beta chains. Records with the same CDR3 protein are collapsed into one entry carrying the most frequent genes and DNA. The V and J calls reflect TCRdb's pipeline rather than the authors' work. The sample table lists about 1,600,000 distinct CDR3 sequences, 42% of them with a count of one. The top ten clones comprise 7.9% of the sample.

At the junction V is shortened by 3 bases and J by 11 bases; bases outside the gene matches: 12. CDR1 and CDR2 are read off the germline V gene as SQVTM and ANQGSEA. The cysteine opens and the phenylalanine closes a CDR3 of 14 amino acids. The read is trimmed to its CDR3 DNA, 42 bases read in frame from base 1. This clonotype appeared a few times. The antigen this receptor binds is unknown. No base qualities exist here, and no much larger clone lies one base off it. Systemically healthy Caucasian individuals from Russia, approximately 39 in total and aged about 6 to 100 years, were included as donors. Ten milliliters of peripheral blood were drawn from each donor into EDTA-treated Vacutainer tubes. Ficoll-Paque density-gradient centrifugation was used to isolate PBMCs, with at least 6.5 million per sample. Total RNA, at least 6 micrograms per sample, was extracted from PBMCs with Trizol reagent. The percentages of naive CD45RAhigh/CD27high T cells were determined by flow cytometry on a PBMC aliquot from every donor.

This receptor was identified in a young woman in good health. Sequencing was carried out using blood. Recombination joined TRBV29-1 with TRBJ2-5; 10 junctional bases match TRBD2. The nucleotide sequence reads TGCAGCGTTGACGGACTAGCGGACCTCAATGAGCAGTACTTC. Translated, this is CSVDGLADLNEQYF.